Sequencing of this TCR beta chain was carried out in a study of breast tumors, draining lymph nodes, adjacent tissues. Study-wide results and caveats: Tumor repertoires ranked between lymph nodes and nontumor tissue in diversity, with V and J gene preferences. The data were judged consistent with most tumor T cells coming from lymph node and expanding in tumor. Tumor and nontumor repertoires were significantly more similar in luminal-like than in basal-like breast cancer.

TCRdb independently ran MiXCR on the multiplex PCR reads; one entry per CDR3 protein. Here the sample spans 30,000 to 40,000 distinct CDR3 sequences, 30% to 45% being singletons. A word on this clonotype: Its target is unknown.

This CDR3 contains 16 residues. Per germline, CDR1 MGHRA and CDR2 YSYEKL. V lost 4 bases and J lost 8, with 22 bases in between. The sequence came from a female donor with breast cancer. Some clones in this sample may be carry-over from other donors' samples. The sequencing sample was made of breast tumor tissue. This chain joins TRBV4-1 and TRBJ2-3; the D gene is possibly TRBD2 (5 bases). CDR3 protein: CASSLTSNSFQSTQYF. The CDR3 DNA reads TGCGCCAGCAGCCTAACTAGTAATTCTTTCCAGAGTACGCAGTATTTT.